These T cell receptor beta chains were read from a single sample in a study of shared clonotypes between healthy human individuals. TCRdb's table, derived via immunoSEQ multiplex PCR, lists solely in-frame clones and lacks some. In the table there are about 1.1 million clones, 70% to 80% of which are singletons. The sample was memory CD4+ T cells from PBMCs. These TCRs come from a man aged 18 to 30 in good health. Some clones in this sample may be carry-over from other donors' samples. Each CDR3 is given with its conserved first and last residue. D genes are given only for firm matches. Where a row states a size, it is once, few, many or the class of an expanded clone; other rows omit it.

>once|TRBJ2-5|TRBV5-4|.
CASSYLQETQYF
TGTGCCAGCAGCTATCTTCAAGAGACCCAGTACTTC
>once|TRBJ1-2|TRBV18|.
CASSAGTGQGYTF
TGTGCCAGCTCAGCGGGGACGGGCCAGGGCTACACCTTC
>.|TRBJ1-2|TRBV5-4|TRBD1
CASSSQGDGYTF
TGTGCCAGCAGCTCGCAGGGGGATGGCTACACCTTC
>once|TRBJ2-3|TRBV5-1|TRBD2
CASTVLAGVADTQYF
TGCGCCAGCACCGTGTTAGCGGGAGTGGCAGATACGCAGTATTTT
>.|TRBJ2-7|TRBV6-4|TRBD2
CASSESGRGPYEQYF
TGTGCCAGCAGTGAGAGCGGGAGAGGGCCCTACGAGCAGTACTTC
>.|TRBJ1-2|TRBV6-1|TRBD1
CASSPTGVYGYTF
TGTGCCAGCAGTCCGACAGGGGTCTATGGCTACACCTTC
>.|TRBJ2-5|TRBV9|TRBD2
CASSVFSGIAGETQYF
TGTGCCAGCAGCGTTTTTAGCGGGATAGCGGGAGAGACCCAGTACTTC
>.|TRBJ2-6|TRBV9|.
CASSPSLGAFYASGANVLTF
TGTGCCAGCAGCCCATCCTTGGGGGCCTTCTACGCCTCTGGGGCCAACGTCCTGACTTTC
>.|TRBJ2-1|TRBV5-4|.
CASSFGRAHNEQFF
TGTGCCAGCAGCTTTGGGCGGGCCCACAATGAGCAGTTCTTC
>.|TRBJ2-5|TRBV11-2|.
CASSPLTALAFIETQYF
TGTGCCAGCAGCCCCCTCACGGCACTAGCCTTTATAGAGACCCAGTACTTC
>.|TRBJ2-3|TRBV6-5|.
CASSYRSDTSTDTQYF
TGTGCCAGCAGTTACCGCTCGGACACGAGCACAGATACGCAGTATTTT
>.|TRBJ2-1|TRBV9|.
CASSDSGGNNEQFF
TGTGCCAGCAGCGATAGCGGAGGAAACAATGAGCAGTTCTTC
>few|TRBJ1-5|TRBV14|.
CASSQTGKGQPQHF
TGTGCCAGCAGCCAAACAGGGAAAGGTCAGCCCCAGCATTTT
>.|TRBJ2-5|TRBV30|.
CAWSGRSARETQYF
TGTGCCTGGAGTGGACGGAGTGCTCGGGAGACCCAGTACTTC
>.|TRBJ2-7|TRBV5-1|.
CASSLSGPYEQYF
TGCGCCAGCAGCTTATCGGGTCCCTACGAGCAGTACTTC
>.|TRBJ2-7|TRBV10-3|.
CAISDLRDRGTSSYEQYF
TGTGCCATCAGTGACCTCCGGGACAGAGGGACTAGCTCCTACGAGCAGTACTTC
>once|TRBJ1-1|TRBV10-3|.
CAIKQGENTEAFF
TGTGCCATCAAGCAAGGGGAAAACACTGAAGCTTTCTTT
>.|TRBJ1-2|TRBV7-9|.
CASSLEGGRANYGYTF
TGTGCCAGCAGCTTAGAAGGGGGAAGGGCTAACTATGGCTACACCTTC
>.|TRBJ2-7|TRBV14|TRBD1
CASSQDRGGNDEQYF
TGTGCCAGCAGCCAAGACCGAGGGGGCAACGACGAGCAGTACTTC
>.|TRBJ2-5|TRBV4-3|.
CASSHMGGETQYF
TGCGCCAGCAGCCATATGGGAGGAGAGACCCAGTACTTC
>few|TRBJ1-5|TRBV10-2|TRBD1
CASRGQGGQPQHF
TGCGCCAGCAGAGGACAGGGAGGTCAGCCCCAGCATTTT
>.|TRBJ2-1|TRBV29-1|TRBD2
CNVQGLSGRIDEQFF
TGCAACGTCCAGGGGCTTAGCGGGAGGATCGATGAGCAGTTCTTC
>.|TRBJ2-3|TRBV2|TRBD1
CASSGEQGAAQYF
TGTGCCAGCAGTGGGGAACAGGGGGCTGCGCAGTATTTT
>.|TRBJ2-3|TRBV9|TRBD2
CASSGLTSGDTDTQYF
TGTGCCAGCAGCGGACTGACTAGCGGAGACACAGATACGCAGTATTTT
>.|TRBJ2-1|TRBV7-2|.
CASSLGQNNEQFF
TGTGCCAGCAGCTTGGGGCAGAACAATGAGCAGTTCTTC
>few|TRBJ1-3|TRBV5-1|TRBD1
CASSQGQPSGNTIYF
TGCGCCAGCAGCCAGGGACAGCCCTCTGGAAACACCATATATTTT
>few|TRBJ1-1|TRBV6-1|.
CASRTTPDTEAFF
TGTGCCAGCAGGACAACTCCAGACACTGAAGCTTTCTTT
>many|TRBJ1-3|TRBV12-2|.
CASRLGTMPGGYSGNTIYF
TGTGCAAGTCGCTTAGGGACGATGCCAGGGGGCTACTCTGGAAACACCATATATTTT
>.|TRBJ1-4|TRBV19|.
CASCPGHPARNEKLFF
TGTGCCAGTTGTCCGGGACACCCGGCCCGCAATGAAAAACTGTTTTTT
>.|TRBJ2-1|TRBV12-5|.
CASRDSGSNEQFF
TGTGCTAGTCGAGATTCAGGTTCGAATGAGCAGTTCTTC
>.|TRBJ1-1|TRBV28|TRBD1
CASSSTGTGLAEAFF
TGTGCCAGCAGTTCAACCGGGACAGGGCTCGCTGAAGCTTTCTTT
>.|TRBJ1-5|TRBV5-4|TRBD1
CASSSSPSGTANQPQHF
TGTGCCAGCAGCTCTTCTCCCTCCGGGACAGCCAATCAGCCCCAGCATTTT
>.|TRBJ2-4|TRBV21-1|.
CASNTFKGGLAKNIQYF
TGTGCCAGCAACACTTTCAAGGGGGGTCTAGCCAAAAACATTCAGTACTTC
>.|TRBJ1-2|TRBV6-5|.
CASSYRFYGYTF
TGTGCCAGCAGTTACAGGTTCTATGGCTACACCTTC
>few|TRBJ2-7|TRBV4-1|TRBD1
CASSRGQGAYEQYF
TGCGCCAGCAGCCGTGGACAGGGGGCCTACGAGCAGTACTTC
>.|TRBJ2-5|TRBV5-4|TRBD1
CASSQMLRGSEETQYF
TGTGCCAGCAGCCAAATGCTCAGGGGGTCAGAAGAGACCCAGTACTTC
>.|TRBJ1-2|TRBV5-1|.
CASSTESYGYTF
TGCGCCAGCAGCACAGAAAGCTATGGCTACACCTTC
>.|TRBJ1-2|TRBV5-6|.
CASSWQGAGYTF
TGTGCCAGCAGCTGGCAGGGAGCCGGCTACACCTTC
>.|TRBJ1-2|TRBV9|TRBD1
CASSVGGPTGVNYGYTF
TGTGCCAGCAGCGTAGGGGGACCGACAGGGGTTAACTATGGCTACACCTTC
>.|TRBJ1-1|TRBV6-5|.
CASTGQSGSTEAFF
TGTGCCAGCACCGGACAGAGCGGGAGCACTGAAGCTTTCTTT
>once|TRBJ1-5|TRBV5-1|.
CASSLLGPQPQHF
TGCGCCAGCAGCCTACTGGGGCCTCAGCCCCAGCATTTT
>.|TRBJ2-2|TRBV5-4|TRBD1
CASSRGTGATGELFF
TGTGCCAGCAGCAGGGGGACAGGAGCCACCGGGGAGCTGTTTTTT
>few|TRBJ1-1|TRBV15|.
CATSRDIVEMNTEAFF
TGTGCCACCAGCAGAGATATAGTGGAGATGAACACTGAAGCTTTCTTT
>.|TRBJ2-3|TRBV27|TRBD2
CASSTRLAGGSTDTQYF
TGTGCCAGCAGTACCCGACTAGCGGGAGGTAGTACAGATACGCAGTATTTT
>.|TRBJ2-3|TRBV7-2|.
CASSEGADTQYF
TGTGCCAGCAGTGAGGGGGCAGATACGCAGTATTTT
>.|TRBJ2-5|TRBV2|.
CASTRAPLEETQYF
TGTGCCAGCACCCGAGCTCCGCTCGAAGAGACCCAGTACTTC
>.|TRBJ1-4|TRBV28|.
CASSRGNNEKLFF
TGTGCCAGCAGCAGGGGAAATAATGAAAAACTGTTTTTT
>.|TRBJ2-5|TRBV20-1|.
CSAREGDF
TGCAGTGCTAGGGAAGGGGACTTC
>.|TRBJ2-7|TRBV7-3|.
CASSLGPDYEQYF
TGTGCCAGCAGCTTAGGACCAGACTACGAGCAGTACTTC
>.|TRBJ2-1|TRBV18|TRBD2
CASSPRTSGKNEQFF
TGTGCCAGCTCACCTCGGACTAGCGGGAAAAATGAGCAGTTCTTC
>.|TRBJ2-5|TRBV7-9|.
CASSPSHGREETQYF
TGTGCCAGCAGCCCAAGTCACGGCAGGGAGGAGACCCAGTACTTC
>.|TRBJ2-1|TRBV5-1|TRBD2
CASSWGTSGIGEQFF
TGCGCCAGCAGCTGGGGGACTAGCGGGATAGGTGAGCAGTTCTTC
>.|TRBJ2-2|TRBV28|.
CASSPFSGSATGELFF
TGTGCCAGCAGTCCCTTCTCAGGGTCGGCGACCGGGGAGCTGTTTTTT